This T cell receptor (beta chain) emerged from a study of OX40 agonist ivuxolimab in advanced cancers. CDR1 is SGHTA and CDR2 is FQGNSA in the germline V gene. CDR3 length equals 14 residues. V lost 7 bases to trimming and J lost 8 bases; unmatched junction nucleotides: 8. Measured with immunoSEQ multiplex PCR; TCRdb has only the in-frame clones, and not every one. This table holds about 31,000 clones, 70% to 90% found once. The sample was CD4+ or CD8+ T cells sorted from blood, taken in a trial of the OX40 agonist ivuxolimab. This receptor was obtained from an adult with an advanced solid tumor such as melanoma, head and neck, liver or kidney cancer. The V call is TRBV7-2, the J call TRBJ1-4; 9 bases fit TRBD1. CDR3 sequence: CASNFGTGREKLFF. In DNA form, the CDR3 reads TGTGCCAGCAACTTCGGGACAGGGCGGGAAAAACTGTTTTTT.